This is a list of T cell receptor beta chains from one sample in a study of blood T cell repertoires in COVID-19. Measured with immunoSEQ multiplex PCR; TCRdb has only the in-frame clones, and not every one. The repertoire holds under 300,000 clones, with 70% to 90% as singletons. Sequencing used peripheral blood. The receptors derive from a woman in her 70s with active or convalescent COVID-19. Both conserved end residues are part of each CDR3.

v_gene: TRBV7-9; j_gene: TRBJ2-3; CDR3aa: CASRPPPGTRGTDTQYF
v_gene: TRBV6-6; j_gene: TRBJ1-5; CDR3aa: CASSPTGEGQPQHF
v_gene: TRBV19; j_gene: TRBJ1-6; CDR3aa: CASSSGGNSPLHF
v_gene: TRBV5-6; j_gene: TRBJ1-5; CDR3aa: CASSLFDQPQHF
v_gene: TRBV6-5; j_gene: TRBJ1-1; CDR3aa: CASRRGRDTEAFF
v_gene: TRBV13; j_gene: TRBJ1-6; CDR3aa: CASSFQGTKPLHF
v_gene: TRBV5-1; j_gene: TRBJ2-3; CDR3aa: CASSPGRLAGGRTDTQYF
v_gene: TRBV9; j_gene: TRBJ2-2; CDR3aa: CASSGLANTGELFF
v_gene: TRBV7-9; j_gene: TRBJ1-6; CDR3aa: CASSPTGAPYNSPLHF
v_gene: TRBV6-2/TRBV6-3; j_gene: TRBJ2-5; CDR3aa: CASSYSIVTSETQYF
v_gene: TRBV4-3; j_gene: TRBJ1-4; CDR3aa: CASSRRANEKLFF
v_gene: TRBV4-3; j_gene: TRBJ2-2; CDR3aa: CASSRLTQGAGELFF
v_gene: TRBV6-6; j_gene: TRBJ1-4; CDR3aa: CASSREGLTGFSFVTNEKLFF
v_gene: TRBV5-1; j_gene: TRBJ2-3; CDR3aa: CASSLGDYDTDTQYF
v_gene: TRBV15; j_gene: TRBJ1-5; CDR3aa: CATSRERVTGSHQPQHF
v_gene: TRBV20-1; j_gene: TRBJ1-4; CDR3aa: CSASPFPNEKLFF
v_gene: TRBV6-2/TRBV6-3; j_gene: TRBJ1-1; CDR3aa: CASSPPTGTGNPEAFF